Reported below is one T cell receptor beta chain. This clonotype was recorded at least ten times. No cognate antigen has been identified for it. Within one base of it there is no much larger clone, and no base qualities were kept. Taken from the germline V gene, the CDR1 and CDR2 loops are MGHRA and YSYEKL. The CDR3 spans 18 residues, from the cysteine through the phenylalanine. Only the CDR3 DNA is retained, 54 bases long and in frame from the first base. The junction shows trimming of 1 base on V and 0 bases on J, plus 16 bases between the germline ends. This sample was included in a study of early T cells in non-severe SARS-CoV-2 infection (dated by TCRdb to the early 2020s). Study-wide context: TCR sequencing used bulk RNA from unsorted whole blood, so alpha and beta chains could not be paired. Findings and caveats that apply to the study as a whole: VDJdb matching was skewed toward anti-spike CD8 responses and likely underestimated virus-specific expansions by missing private and CD4 specificities.

A case-control design nested within a healthcare worker cohort in London, UK, was used, with weekly nasopharyngeal swab PCR tests and blood sampling performed. Healthcare workers were recruited between 23 and 31 March 2020, during the week of the UK lockdown, and were followed weekly for up to about 15 weeks. Library construction relied on 5' RACE. Sequencing was carried out with a NextSeq 500. Unique molecular identifiers were attached to individual cDNA molecules in the TCR library protocol so that sequencing error and PCR bias could be corrected. Sequencing covered both TCR alpha and beta chains, and within each sample the abundances of alpha and beta sequences were tightly co-correlated. For the original study's pipeline: Decombinator V4 was used to annotate TCR sequences for V gene, J gene and CDR3. Expanded TCRs were defined as changing significantly between any two time points under a Poisson model with p below 0.0001. TCR abundances were normalised to the total number of TCRs sequenced per sample and were expressed as counts per million. TRAV1-2 paired with TRAJ12, TRAJ20 or TRAJ33 defined MAIT TCRs, while TRAV10 paired with TRAJ18 defined iNKT TCRs. A search of VDJdb, accessed on 1 November 2021, was run for TCRs annotated to CMV, EBV and SARS-CoV-2, with TCRs annotated for multiple antigens excluded. Using fastp trimming at Q25 and MiXCR clonotype assembly, TCRdb reanalyzed the public sequencing data and kept in-frame beta chains. Here each entry gathers all rows of one CDR3 protein and keeps the most common genes and DNA. The V and J calls were determined by TCRdb, not by the authors. The table for this sample lists some 63,000 distinct CDR3 sequences; around 13% of them were counted only once. The top ten clones comprise approximately 4.8% of the sample.

The TCR sequence derives from an adult who was a healthcare worker with PCR-confirmed SARS-CoV-2 infection or an uninfected control (not recorded which). The sample consisted of whole blood. In this chain, TRBV4-1 is recombined with TRBJ1-3, and TRBD1 may be the D gene, going by 5 matching bases. The CDR3 protein: CASSQVSGAGASGNTIYF. The DNA reads TGCGCCAGCAGCCAAGTCAGCGGGGCCGGGGCCTCTGGAAACACCATATATTTT.